This TCR beta chain came from a study of cytomegalovirus exposure and HLA in healthy donors (TCRdb year 2017). With respect to the entire study: According to an earlier analysis of 450 to 650 of the donors, 150 million to 200 million T cells yielded 90 million to 140 million unique TCR beta sequences and 276 Gb of sequence data. Typing coverage differed by locus: A, B, C, DRB1 and DQB1 were typed in about 620-640 donors, DQA1 in 522, DPA1 in 600 to 610, and DPB1 in around 440. In the later analysis, no new phenotypic data were used to find candidate immune exposures; instead, reliance was placed on TCR beta sequences and their occurrence across donors. Among the roughly 390 genotyped donors, approximately 82% belonged to the genetic ancestry cluster associated with self-reported Caucasian donors. An early release that covered about 600 HLA-typed donors contained approximately 300 gigabases of sequencing data and around 85 million unique TCR sequences. A separate validation cohort of 100 to 150 different subjects was used in addition to the approximately 670-subject first cohort. The study aimed to test whether cataloging public T cell receptors could reveal signatures of past pathogen exposure. Four to six DR-DQ haplotypes were handled as single units for association and clustering, since linkage in the cohort was strong. In a later analysis, previously published TCR beta repertoires from 670 or so donors were re-analyzed and high-resolution HLA genotyping was added so that TCR occurrence patterns could be studied. An earlier analysis of more than 450 of the donors used high-throughput TCR beta sequencing to judge whether each TCR beta V gene segment behaved as functional or pseudogenic. The study used immunosequencing to profile the T cell repertoires of several hundred subjects and linked those repertoires to cytomegalovirus serostatus. High-throughput TCR immunosequencing, statistical association of individual TCRs with disease status, and machine learning were combined to predict cytomegalovirus infection status. Among about 370 genotyped donors of the cohort, an average of approximately 240,000 unique TCR beta nucleotide sequences was sequenced per donor, of which about 19% were non-productive. HLA typing covered class I and class II loci at four-digit resolution. Donor age, sex, ethnicity and CMV serostatus were compiled together with the repertoire data. A later genetic analysis used genome-wide SNP genotypes for about 60% of the roughly 670 donors, treating that subset as a discovery cohort. Every repertoire in the discovery cohort had been generated on one and the same sequencing platform. Findings and caveats that apply to the study as a whole: Cytomegalovirus status was reported to be diagnosed by the classifier with high specificity and sensitivity in both the original and validation cohorts. In a later analysis, HLA-associated TCR beta chains were found to be more clonally expanded and to have lower generation probabilities than equally common non-associated chains. A few of the identified cytomegalovirus-associated TCR beta chains were confirmed in vitro to be specific for cytomegalovirus antigens. Because some donors lacked HLA typing at each locus, the association tests relied only on the typed subset. According to a later genetic analysis, donors in an Asian-associated ancestry cluster had fewer N-insertions in productive TCRs than the roughly 670-donor mean. According to a later analysis, most CMV-associated TCR beta chains appeared to be HLA-restricted, and the HLA associations seemed to be driven largely by CMV exposure. The earlier analysis of some 540 of the donors excluded around 17 rarely observed V segments, including chromosome 9 orphons, because counts were too low. In a later genetic analysis, a missense DCLRE1C variant was associated with V-gene and J-gene trimming of TCR beta chains, and the association was replicated in an independent cohort. Most TCR sequences were observed very rarely across donors, whereas some public TCRs were present in many individuals. According to a later analysis, TCR association rates differed among HLA loci, with DRB1 alleles showing the most associated TCRs and HLA-C alleles showing the fewest. Sequencing depth was assumed to be roughly uniform across donors in the presence/absence analyses, though that assumption may not hold. It was suggested by the authors that the approach could potentially be generalized to other disease states and immunological phenotypes. A later analysis associated about 16,000 TCR beta sequences with specific HLA alleles at a false discovery rate of 0.05. A total of 150 to 200 TCR beta chains were listed by the study as associated with cytomegalovirus. The cohort was sequenced for TCR beta chains only, and without alpha or paired-chain data the features that could be detected were limited. According to a later analysis, parvovirus B19, influenza, CMV and Epstein-Barr virus appeared linked to several top co-occurrence clusters. A cluster of highly shared sequence variants was judged likely to represent a technical artifact of the sequencing pipeline. Linkage disequilibrium might explain the correlated functional status among segregating V segments, but an unknown experimental factor could not be ruled out. For the cohort, immune exposure information was limited to CMV serostatus. An earlier analysis of some 590 of the donors showed that most TCR beta V segments appeared in productive rearrangements either about 87% or about 30% of the time, which broadly matched IMGT annotations. Strong co-occurrence of HLA alleles, especially DR and DQ, made assigning TCR associations to individual alleles difficult. A further reported finding was that TCR beta sequences accurately predicted the HLA-A and HLA-B alleles for most subjects in the first cohort. Because the 87-base-pair reads could not distinguish some IMGT-functional V segments, including TRBV6-2 and TRBV6-3, those segments were excluded.

V lost 2 bases and J lost 1 base; the stretch between them is 6 bases long. Reading from cysteine to phenylalanine, the CDR3 counts 14 amino acids. CDR3 DNA is the only sequence kept; it has 42 bases, read in frame from the first base. The germline V gene specifies MDHEN as CDR1 and SYDVKM as CDR2. The library was obtained by the immunoSEQ multiplex PCR assay. For the multiplex PCR, a mixture combining 60 forward primers for TCR Vbeta segments and 13 reverse primers for TCR Jbeta segments was used. Amplification of the CDR3 region of rearranged TCR beta genes was performed with a multiplex PCR assay on genomic DNA. The Illumina HiSeq System was used to sequence the amplified TCR beta libraries as 87-base-pair reads. Regarding the original processing steps: A later analysis tallied roughly 76 million unique TCR beta chains across the 666 repertoires, and approximately 12 million of those chains were shared by two or more donors. Raw reads were error-corrected and collapsed into unique sequences by a nearest-neighbor algorithm in which closely related sequences were merged to remove PCR and sequencing errors. CDR3 sequences were aligned to IMGT reference sequences to assign V, D and J gene segments. For a sequence to be retained, a match of at least six nucleotides to both a V gene segment and a J gene segment was required. Rearrangements were classified as productive when the CDR3 lacked stop codons and remained in frame with V and J, and all other rearrangements were classified as non-productive. Following IMGT convention, CDR3 was defined as the stretch from the second conserved V-encoded cysteine up to the conserved J-encoded phenylalanine. Sequences without an unambiguous match to a single V gene segment were excluded from the earlier analysis of 500 to 700 of the donors. In an earlier analysis of several hundred of the donors, V segments were called functional above 56.7% productive rearrangements and were called segregating when the between-donor standard deviation exceeded 5%. A statistical classification framework was developed to diagnose cytomegalovirus status using the catalog of TCR beta chain sequences. A later analysis assigned V and J genes by comparing TCR nucleotide sequences with IMGT/GENE-DB human TR gene sequences. The TCRdist pipeline was used in a later analysis to assign CDR3 sequences and most-parsimonious VDJ recombination scenarios. In a later analysis, each TCR beta chain was defined by its CDR3 amino acid sequence together with its V-gene family, and reads without a unique V-gene family were excluded. A later analysis removed 592 highly shared, low-generation-probability nucleotide sequences to deal with suspected cross-contamination and a sequencing artifact. In a later analysis, a clonal expansion index was calculated for each public chain from normalized within-repertoire ranks of inferred template counts. A later analysis computed generation probabilities with a VDJ recombination model fitted to out-of-frame rearrangements, and checked the results against IGoR. Hypergeometric tests were used in a later analysis to score TCR-TCR, TCR-HLA and TCR-CMV co-occurrence, with a repertoire-size bias correction applied to the TCR pairs. To estimate false discovery rates, a later analysis permuted the HLA or CMV assignments 20 times. A later analysis grouped co-occurring TCRs with DBSCAN, adding TCRdist sequence similarity when clustering within HLA-allele-positive subsets. Repertoires with fewer than 30,000 or more than 120,000 public chains were left out of co-occurrence clustering, as were about 5 repertoires with anomalous nucleotide sharing. This immuneACCESS table, as held by TCRdb, lists in-frame sequences with V and J called but not all clones. Of the missing ones, under half trace to an unresolved V gene in checked studies; the others have no known cause. That table supplies the V and J calls and clone size; D and trimming were determined from the DNA. The sample profile shows 120,000 or so clones; about 80% of them were found once. Together, the top ten hold around 3.6% of the sample.

Notes on this clone: Which antigen it targets is not known. No base quality information exists; no much larger clone differs at one position.

The cohort comprised around 700 healthy bone marrow donors. All cohort members were sampled while nominally healthy, although unrecorded immune exposures were likely present. The donor tested CMV seronegative, placing the donor among the 300 to 450 seronegative members of the cohort. A peripheral blood sample was provided by each donor, and peripheral blood mononuclear cells were used for TCR beta sequencing. The Qiagen DNeasy Blood Extraction Kit was used to extract genomic DNA from the blood cell samples. The specimen was PBMCs. The chain is assembled from TRBV28 and TRBJ1-5; no D segment can be confidently identified. This TCR was recovered from a man aged 30 to 45 in good health and CMV-seronegative. This receptor has the CDR3 CASSLVQSNQPQHF. The bases read TGTGCCAGCAGTTTAGTACAGAGCAATCAGCCCCAGCATTTT.